The 10 T cell receptor beta chains listed next were all sequenced from one sample in a study of blood T cell repertoires in COVID-19. The repertoire was sequenced with immunoSEQ multiplex PCR; TCRdb's copy has only in-frame clones and lacks some. The top ten clones hold around 0.96% of a sample with around 310,000 clones, nearly 90% of them seen once. Input material: peripheral blood. The receptors come from a woman in her thirties or forties with COVID-19, enrolled during active disease.

This clone was seen only once. The chain carries TRBV5-1 and TRBJ2-3, with a tentative D call TRBD1 (7 bases). The CDR3 runs to 17 residues. V lost 3 bases, J lost 0 bases, and 17 bases lay in between. Germline V lookup: CDR1 SGHRS, CDR2 YFSETQ. CDR3 region: CASSSEGQTISTDTQYF. CDR3 sequence (DNA): TGCGCCAGCAGCTCGGAGGGACAGACGATTAGCACAGATACGCAGTATTTT.

The CDR3 sequence: CSVESGLAGGYNEQFF. DNA for the CDR3: TGCAGCGTTGAGAGTGGACTAGCGGGAGGGTACAATGAGCAGTTCTTC. The chain links TRBV29-1 to TRBJ2-1; 15 nucleotides agree with TRBD2. With V trimmed by 3 bases and J by 4 bases, 4 bases remained unmatched. This CDR3 is 16 amino acids long. The germline V gene has CDR1 SQVTM and CDR2 ANQGSEA.

The chain is built from TRBV9 and TRBJ2-2; 8 nucleotides match TRBD1. Germline values: CDR1 SGDLS, CDR2 YYNGEE. After removal of 0 bases from V and 3 bases from J, the junction contained 1 base not matched to a gene. The CDR3 consists of 15 residues. CDR3 coding DNA: TGTGCCAGCAGCGTAGCAGGGGGCTACACCGGGGAGCTGTTTTTT. This translates into CASSVAGGYTGELFF.

The rearrangement joins TRBV5-6 to TRBJ1-1, with D perhaps matching TRBD1 (5 bases). Germline values: CDR1 SGHDT, CDR2 YYEEEE. The V gene lost 0 bases and the J gene lost 1 base, with 7 bases spanning the gap. The CDR3 consists of 14 residues. For the CDR3, the DNA is TGTGCCAGCAGCTTGGCAGGGTCGAACACTGAAGCTTTCTTT. It codes for CASSLAGSNTEAFF. Full variable domain (missing parts from reference TRBV5-6 and TRBJ1-1): DAGVTQSPTHLIKTRGQQVTLRCSPKSGHDTVSWYQQALGQGPQFIFQYYEEEERQRGNFPDRFSGHQFPNYSSELNVNALLLGDSALYLCASSLAGSNTEAFFGQGTRLTVV.

The chain has TRBV19 and TRBJ1-6, with 7 bases matching TRBD1. CDR1 and CDR2 (germline): LNHDA, SQIVND (reference sequence). Trimming removed 8 bases from V and 7 bases from J; junction bases left unmatched: 11. The CDR3 sequence is 15 residues long. CDR3 region: CASQGERGYNSPLHF. The DNA of the CDR3 is TGTGCCAGTCAGGGGGAGCGGGGGTACAATTCACCCCTCCACTTT.

A few counts support this clone. The rearrangement joins TRBV7-9 to TRBJ1-1; no firm D call. Trimming removed 1 base at V and 0 bases at J, with 6 bases between. The CDR3 consists of 14 residues. Germline V lookup: CDR1 SEHNR, CDR2 FQNEAQ (reference sequence). CDR3 residues: CASSLDGLNTEAFF. The CDR3 coding sequence is TGTGCCAGCAGCTTAGATGGCTTGAACACTGAAGCTTTCTTT.

The chain links TRBV7-9 to TRBJ1-1, with TRBD1 as a possible D gene (6 bases). This CDR3 has 14 residues. Trimming took 4 bases from V and 1 from J, leaving 10 bases between them. Germline assignment: CDR1 SEHNR and CDR2 FQNEAQ (reference sequence). The CDR3 DNA reads as TGTGCCAGCAGCTCCCCGGGACAGAACACTGAAGCTTTCTTT. Residues: CASSSPGQNTEAFF.

The rearrangement links TRBV10-3 to TRBJ1-2, with D possibly matching TRBD1 (6 bases). The CDR3 contains 16 residues. Germline CDR1 and CDR2: ENHRY and SYGVKD. The V gene lost 7 bases and the J gene lost 8 bases, with 26 bases spanning the gap. The CDR3 region has the DNA TGTGCCATCACCCCTGAGACGAGGGGGTTTTTGGAAGGCTACACCTTC. Translated: CAITPETRGFLEGYTF.

This clone showed up just a few times. The chain couples TRBV28 to TRBJ1-2; perhaps TRBD1 as D (6 bases). The V end was cut by 2 bases, the J end by 4 bases, with 14 bases between. The CDR3 runs to 15 residues. Looked up from germline, CDR1 is MDHEN and CDR2 is SYDVKM. CDR3 nucleotides: TGTGCCAGCAGTTTAGGGGGGGCGCGAGGCTATGGCTACACCTTC. This encodes CASSLGGARGYGYTF.

The chain combines TRBV5-4 with TRBJ2-1, with 12 bases matching TRBD2. CDR3 size: 16 residues. The germline CDR1 and CDR2 sequences are SGHNT and YYREEE (reference sequence). V was clipped by 3 bases and J by 3 bases; unmatched bases: 4. The CDR3 protein is CASSSLAGGHYNEQFF. CDR3 sequence (DNA): TGTGCCAGCAGCTCGCTAGCGGGGGGGCACTACAATGAGCAGTTCTTC.